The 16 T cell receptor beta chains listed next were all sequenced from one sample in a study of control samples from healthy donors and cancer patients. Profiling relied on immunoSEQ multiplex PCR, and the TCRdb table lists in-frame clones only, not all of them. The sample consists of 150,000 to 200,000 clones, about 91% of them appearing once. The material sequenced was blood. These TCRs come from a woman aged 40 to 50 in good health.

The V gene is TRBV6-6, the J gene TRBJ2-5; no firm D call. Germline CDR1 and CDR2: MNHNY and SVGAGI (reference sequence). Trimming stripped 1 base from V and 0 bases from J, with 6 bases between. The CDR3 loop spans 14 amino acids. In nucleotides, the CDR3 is TGTGCCAGCAGTTACTTGTCGGACCAAGAGACCCAGTACTTC. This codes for CASSYLSDQETQYF.

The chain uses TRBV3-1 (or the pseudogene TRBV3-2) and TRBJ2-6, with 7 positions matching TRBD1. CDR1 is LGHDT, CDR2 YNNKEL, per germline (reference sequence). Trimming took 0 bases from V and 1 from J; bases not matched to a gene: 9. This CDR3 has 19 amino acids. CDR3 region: CASSQDRGQGLSGANVLTF. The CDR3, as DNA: TGTGCCAGCAGCCAAGATAGGGGGCAAGGGCTATCTGGGGCCAACGTCCTGACTTTC.

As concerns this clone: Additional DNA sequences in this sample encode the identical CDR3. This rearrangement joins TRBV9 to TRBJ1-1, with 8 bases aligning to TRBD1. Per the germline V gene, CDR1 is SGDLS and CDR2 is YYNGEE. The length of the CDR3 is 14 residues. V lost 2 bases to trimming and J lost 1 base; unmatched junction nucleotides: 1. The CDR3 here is CASSVGQGNTEAFF. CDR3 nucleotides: TGTGCCAGCAGCGTCGGACAGGGGAACACTGAAGCTTTCTTT.

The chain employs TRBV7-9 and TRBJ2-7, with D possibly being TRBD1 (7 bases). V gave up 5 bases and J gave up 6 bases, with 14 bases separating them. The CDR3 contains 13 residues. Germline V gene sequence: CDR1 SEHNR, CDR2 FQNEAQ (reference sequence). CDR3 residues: CASSPRGASEQYF. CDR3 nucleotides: TGTGCCAGCAGCCCCAGGGGGGCGAGCGAGCAGTACTTC. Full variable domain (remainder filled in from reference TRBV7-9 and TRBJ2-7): DTGVSQNPRHKITKRGQNVTFRCDPISEHNRLYWYRQTLGQGPEFLTYFQNEAQLEKSRLLSDRFSAERPKGSFSTLEIQRTEQGDSAMYLCASSPRGASEQYFGPGTRLTVT.

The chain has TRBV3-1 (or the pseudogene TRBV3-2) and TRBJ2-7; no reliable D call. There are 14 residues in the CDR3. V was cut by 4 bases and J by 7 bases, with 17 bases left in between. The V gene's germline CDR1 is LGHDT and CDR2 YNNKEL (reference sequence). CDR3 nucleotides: TGTGCCAGCAGCCTTCCAGCTACCCCTTGGGAGCAGTACTTC. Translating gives CASSLPATPWEQYF.

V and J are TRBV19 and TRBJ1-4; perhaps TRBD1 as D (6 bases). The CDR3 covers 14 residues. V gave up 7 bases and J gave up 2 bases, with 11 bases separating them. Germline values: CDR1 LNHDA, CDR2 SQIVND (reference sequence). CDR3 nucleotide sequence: TGTGCCAGTACCCCAGGGGCGACTAATGAAAAACTGTTTTTT. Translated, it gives CASTPGATNEKLFF. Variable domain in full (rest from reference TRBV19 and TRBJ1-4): DGGITQSPKYLFRKEGQNVTLSCEQNLNHDAMYWYRQDPGQGLRLIYYSQIVNDFQKGDIAEGYSVSREKKESFPLTVTSAQKNPTAFYLCASTPGATNEKLFFGSGTQLSVL.

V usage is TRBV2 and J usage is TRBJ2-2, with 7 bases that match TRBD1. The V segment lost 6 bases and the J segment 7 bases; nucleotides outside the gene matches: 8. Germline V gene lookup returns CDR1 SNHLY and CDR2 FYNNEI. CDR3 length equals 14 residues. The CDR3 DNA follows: TGTGCCAGCAGGGCGACAGGGTGGAGCGGGGAGCTGTTTTTT. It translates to CASRATGWSGELFF.

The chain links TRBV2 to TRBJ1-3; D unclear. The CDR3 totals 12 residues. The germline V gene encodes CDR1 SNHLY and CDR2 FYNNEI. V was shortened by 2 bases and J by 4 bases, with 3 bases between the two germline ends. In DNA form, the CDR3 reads TGTGCCAGCAGTGAATTGGGAAACACCATATATTTT. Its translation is CASSELGNTIYF.

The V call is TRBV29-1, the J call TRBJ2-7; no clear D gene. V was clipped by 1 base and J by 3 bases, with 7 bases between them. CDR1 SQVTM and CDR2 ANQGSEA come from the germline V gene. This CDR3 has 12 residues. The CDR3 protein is CSVEGVDYEQYF. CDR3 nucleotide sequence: TGCAGCGTTGAAGGAGTAGACTACGAGCAGTACTTC.

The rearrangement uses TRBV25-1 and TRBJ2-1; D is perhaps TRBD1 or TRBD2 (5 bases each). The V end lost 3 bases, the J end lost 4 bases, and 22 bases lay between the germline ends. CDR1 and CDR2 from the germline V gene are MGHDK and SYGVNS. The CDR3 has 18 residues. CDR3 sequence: CASSDRDPVTAFYNEQFF. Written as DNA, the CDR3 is TGTGCCAGCAGTGACAGGGACCCAGTTACGGCGTTTTACAATGAGCAGTTCTTC.

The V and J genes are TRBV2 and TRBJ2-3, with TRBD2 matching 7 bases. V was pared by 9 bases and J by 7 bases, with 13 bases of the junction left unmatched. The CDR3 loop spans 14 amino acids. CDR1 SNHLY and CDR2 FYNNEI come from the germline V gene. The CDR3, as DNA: TGTGCCAGGGAGACGCGGGGGAGGACTTATACGCAGTATTTT. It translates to CARETRGRTYTQYF.

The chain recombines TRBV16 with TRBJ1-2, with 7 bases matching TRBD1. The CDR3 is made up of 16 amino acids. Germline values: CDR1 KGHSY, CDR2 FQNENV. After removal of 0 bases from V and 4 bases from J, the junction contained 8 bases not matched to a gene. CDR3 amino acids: CASSQSNQDRFYGYTF. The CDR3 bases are TGTGCCAGCAGCCAATCGAATCAGGACAGGTTCTATGGCTACACCTTC.

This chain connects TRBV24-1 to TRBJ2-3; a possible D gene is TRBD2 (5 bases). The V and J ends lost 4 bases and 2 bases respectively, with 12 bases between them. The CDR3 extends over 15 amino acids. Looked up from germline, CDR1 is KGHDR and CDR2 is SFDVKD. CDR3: CATSDTADHTDTQYF. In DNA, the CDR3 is TGTGCCACCAGTGACACAGCGGACCACACAGATACGCAGTATTTT.

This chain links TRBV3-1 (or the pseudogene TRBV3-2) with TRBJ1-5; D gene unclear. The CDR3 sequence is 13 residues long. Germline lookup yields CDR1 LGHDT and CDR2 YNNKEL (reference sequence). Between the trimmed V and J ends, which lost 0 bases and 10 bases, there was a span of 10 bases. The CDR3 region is CASSQDKLLPQHF. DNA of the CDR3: TGTGCCAGCAGCCAAGATAAGCTCTTACCCCAGCATTTT.

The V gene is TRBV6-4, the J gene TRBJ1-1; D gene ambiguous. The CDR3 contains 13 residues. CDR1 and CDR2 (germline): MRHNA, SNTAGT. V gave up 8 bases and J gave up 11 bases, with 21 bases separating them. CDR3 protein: CASRPNQLGRAFF. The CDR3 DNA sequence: TGTGCCAGCCGACCCAACCAACTGGGTCGGGCTTTCTTT.

CDR3: CSARSSAEAFF. The CDR3 DNA sequence: TGCAGTGCTAGGAGCTCGGCAGAAGCTTTCTTT. This chain joins TRBV20-1 and TRBJ1-1, with unresolved D. The CDR3 has 11 amino acids. Germline loops: CDR1 DFQATT, CDR2 SNEGSKA (reference sequence). V was trimmed by 3 bases and J by 8 bases, leaving 10 bases between them.